This TCR beta chain was recorded in a study of technical replicates of blood from a handful of donors (dated 2017 in TCRdb). V loses 2 bases, J loses 2 bases, and the germline ends lie 9 bases apart. From its cysteine to its phenylalanine, the CDR3 spans 14 amino acids. Kept here is only the CDR3 DNA, which spans 42 bases and is read in frame from base 1. Reading the germline V gene gives CDR1 MGHDK and CDR2 SYGVNS. In regard to this clone: What antigen it recognizes has not been identified. Base qualities were left out, and no much larger clone turns up one base away.

Receptors were amplified or captured by the immunoSEQ multiplex PCR assay. This is the immuneACCESS table as TCRdb keeps it, with only in-frame sequences that have V and J called. A part of the clones is gone; compared with another copy, unresolved V genes explain less than half, and the rest is unexplained. This sample has tens of thousands of clones in its table, and about nine tenths of those were observed once. The ten largest clones take up approximately 0.39% of the sample. Recombination joined TRBV25-1 with TRBJ1-1; TRBD1 could be the D gene, as 6 bases match. Material for sequencing was T cells isolated from PBMCs. This clonotype originated in a human donor in good health. The DNA is as follows: TGTGCCAGCAGTGAAACAGGGTATAACACTGAAGCTTTCTTT. This gives the protein CASSETGYNTEAFF. Where the CDR3 stops, the reference TRBV25-1 and TRBJ1-1 genes take over; the full variable domain is EADIYQTPRYLVIGTGKKITLECSQTMGHDKMYWYQQDPGMELHLIHYSYGVNSTEKGDLSSESTVSRIRTEHFPLTLESARPSHTSQYLCASSETGYNTEAFFGQGTRLTVV.